A selection of T cell receptor beta chains follows, all from one sample in a study of T cells in Graves' hyperthyroidism and ophthalmopathy. MiXCR, run by TCRdb on the multiplex PCR reads, gives a single entry per CDR3 protein. This sample yields 500,000 to 600,000 distinct CDR3 sequences, of which 46% are seen a single time; about two fifths belongs to the top ten. Input material: peripheral blood or thyroid tissue (not recorded which). Receptors originate from an adult woman with Graves' disease, either hyperthyroidism or ophthalmopathy (not recorded which). The CDR3 runs from the conserved cysteine through the conserved F or W. Each record gives: V gene, J gene, D gene, clone size, CDR3 DNA, CDR3 protein. D genes are given only for firm matches. Rows may omit the clone size; those that give it use once, few, many or a size class.

>TRBV10-1|TRBJ2-5|.|.
TGCGCCAGCAGCGCCTTTAGCAATCAGCCCCAGTACTTC
CASSAFSNQPQYF
>TRBV20-1|TRBJ1-3|TRBD1|many
TGCAGTGCTAGAGAGGTGGGACAGCCCGACTCTGGAAACACCATATATTTT
CSAREVGQPDSGNTIYF
>TRBV7-9|TRBJ2-7|.|many
TGTGCCAGCAGCTTGGGATCGGGACGCTCCTACGAGCAGTACTTC
CASSLGSGRSYEQYF
>TRBV9|TRBJ2-7|.|many
TGTGCCAGCAGCGTAGGCGGACCCCAGGCCACTTACGAGCAGTACTTC
CASSVGGPQATYEQYF
>TRBV29-1|TRBJ2-5|.|.
TGCAGCGTTGCGCGGGGCGCTGGGGAGACCCAGTACTTC
CSVARGAGETQYF
>TRBV29-1|TRBJ1-2|.|many
TGCAGCGTTGACAGGACCTATGGCTACACCTTC
CSVDRTYGYTF
>TRBV7-8|TRBJ2-3|.|.
TGTGCCAGCAGCAAATACCTAGCAGTCACAGATACGCAGTATTTT
CASSKYLAVTDTQYF
>TRBV7-2|TRBJ2-5|TRBD2|many
TGTGCCAGCAGCTTAGAAAGGGCGGGAGGAACGGACTTC
CASSLERAGGTDF
>TRBV7-9|TRBJ1-4|.|few
TGTGCCAGCAGCTCTAGCGGGACTAATGAAAAACTGTTTTTT
CASSSSGTNEKLFF
>TRBV13|TRBJ2-7|TRBD2|few
TGTGCCAGCAGCTTACGTTTCCCTCAAGCGGGAGAAGCTTACGAGCAGTACTTC
CASSLRFPQAGEAYEQYF
>TRBV2|TRBJ2-5|.|.
TGTGCCAGCAGTGATAGGGGAGTTCAAGAGACCCAGTACTTC
CASSDRGVQETQYF
>TRBV10-3|TRBJ1-6|.|many
TGTGCCATCAGTGAGTCGGGTAACGGTCGATCACCCCTCCACTTT
CAISESGNGRSPLHF
>TRBV7-9|TRBJ1-2|.|many
TGTGCCAGCAGCTTAGCGATCCCCTATGGCTACACCTTC
CASSLAIPYGYTF
>TRBV4-3|TRBJ1-6|.|many
TGCGCCAGCAGCCAAGATGAGGACAGATGGAATTCACCCCTCCACTTT
CASSQDEDRWNSPLHF
>TRBV19|TRBJ2-5|.|many
TGTGCCAGTAGTATAGGAGGGAACCTACACAAGACCCAGTACTTC
CASSIGGNLHKTQYF
>TRBV28|TRBJ2-7|TRBD1|.
TGTGCCAGCAGTCCGATTCCGGGACAGACGAGCTACGAGCAGTACTTC
CASSPIPGQTSYEQYF
>TRBV28|TRBJ1-2|.|many
TGTGCCAGCAGTTTATTTGGTGGCTACACCTTC
CASSLFGGYTF
>TRBV19|TRBJ2-1|.|.
TGTGCCAGTAGTAAGACTATAGCGCCAGACAATGAGCAGTTCTTC
CASSKTIAPDNEQFF
>TRBV5-1|TRBJ1-1|TRBD1|few
TGCGCCAGCAGCTTGGCGGACAGGATCGAAGCTTTCTTT
CASSLADRIEAFF
>TRBV20-1|TRBJ1-6|.|.
TGCAGTGCACCCACCATTAGACAGTCATTCACCCTCCACTTT
CSAPTIRQSFTLHF
>TRBV12-3/TRBV12-4|TRBJ1-5|TRBD1|few
TGTGCCAGCAGACCCGGGACAGGGAGCAATCAGCCCCAGCATTTT
CASRPGTGSNQPQHF